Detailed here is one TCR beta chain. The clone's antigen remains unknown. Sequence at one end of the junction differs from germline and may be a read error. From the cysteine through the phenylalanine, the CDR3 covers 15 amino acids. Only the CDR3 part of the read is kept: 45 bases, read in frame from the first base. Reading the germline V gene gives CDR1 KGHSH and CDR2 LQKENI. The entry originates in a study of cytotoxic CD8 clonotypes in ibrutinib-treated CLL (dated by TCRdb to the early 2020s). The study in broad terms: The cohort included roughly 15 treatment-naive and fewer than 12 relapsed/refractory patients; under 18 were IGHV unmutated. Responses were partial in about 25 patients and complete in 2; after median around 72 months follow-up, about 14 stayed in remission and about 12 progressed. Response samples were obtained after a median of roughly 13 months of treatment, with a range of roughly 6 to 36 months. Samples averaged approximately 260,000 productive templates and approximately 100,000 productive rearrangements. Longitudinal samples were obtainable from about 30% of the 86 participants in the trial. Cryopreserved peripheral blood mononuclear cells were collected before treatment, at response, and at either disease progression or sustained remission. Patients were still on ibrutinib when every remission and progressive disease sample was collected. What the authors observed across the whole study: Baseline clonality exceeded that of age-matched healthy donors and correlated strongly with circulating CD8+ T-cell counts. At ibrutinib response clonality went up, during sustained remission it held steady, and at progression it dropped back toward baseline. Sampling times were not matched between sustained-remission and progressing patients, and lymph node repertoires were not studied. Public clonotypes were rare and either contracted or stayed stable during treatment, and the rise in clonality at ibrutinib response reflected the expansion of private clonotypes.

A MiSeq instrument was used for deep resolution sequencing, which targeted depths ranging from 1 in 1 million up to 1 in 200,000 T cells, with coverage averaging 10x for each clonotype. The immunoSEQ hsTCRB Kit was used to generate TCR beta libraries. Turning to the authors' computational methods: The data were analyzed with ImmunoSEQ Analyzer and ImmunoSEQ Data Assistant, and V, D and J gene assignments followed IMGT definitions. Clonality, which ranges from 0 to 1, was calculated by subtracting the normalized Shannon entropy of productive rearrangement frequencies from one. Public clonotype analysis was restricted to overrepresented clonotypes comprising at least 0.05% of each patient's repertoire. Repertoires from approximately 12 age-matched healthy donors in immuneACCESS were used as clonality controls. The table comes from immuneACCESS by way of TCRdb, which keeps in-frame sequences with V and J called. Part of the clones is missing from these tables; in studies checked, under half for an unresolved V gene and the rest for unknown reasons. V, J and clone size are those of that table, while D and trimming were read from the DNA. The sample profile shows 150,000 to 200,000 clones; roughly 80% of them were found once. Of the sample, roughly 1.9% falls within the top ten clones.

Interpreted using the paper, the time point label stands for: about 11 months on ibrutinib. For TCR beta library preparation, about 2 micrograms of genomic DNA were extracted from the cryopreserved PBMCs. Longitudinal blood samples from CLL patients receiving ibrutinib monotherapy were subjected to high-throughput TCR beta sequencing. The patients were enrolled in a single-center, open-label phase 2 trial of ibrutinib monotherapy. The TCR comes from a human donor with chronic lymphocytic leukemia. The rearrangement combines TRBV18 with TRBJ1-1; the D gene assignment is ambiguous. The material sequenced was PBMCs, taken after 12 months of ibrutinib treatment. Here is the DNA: TGTGCCAGCTCCCCACGCCCCGGAGGCGACACTGAAGCTTTCTTT. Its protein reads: CASSPRPGGDTEAFF. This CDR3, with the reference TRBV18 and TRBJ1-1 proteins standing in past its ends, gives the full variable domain NAGVMQNPRHLVRRRGQEARLRCSPMKGHSHVYWYRQLPEEGLKFMVYLQKENIIDESGMPKERFSAEFPKEGPSILRIQQVVRGDSAAYFCASSPRPGGDTEAFFGQGTRLTVV.